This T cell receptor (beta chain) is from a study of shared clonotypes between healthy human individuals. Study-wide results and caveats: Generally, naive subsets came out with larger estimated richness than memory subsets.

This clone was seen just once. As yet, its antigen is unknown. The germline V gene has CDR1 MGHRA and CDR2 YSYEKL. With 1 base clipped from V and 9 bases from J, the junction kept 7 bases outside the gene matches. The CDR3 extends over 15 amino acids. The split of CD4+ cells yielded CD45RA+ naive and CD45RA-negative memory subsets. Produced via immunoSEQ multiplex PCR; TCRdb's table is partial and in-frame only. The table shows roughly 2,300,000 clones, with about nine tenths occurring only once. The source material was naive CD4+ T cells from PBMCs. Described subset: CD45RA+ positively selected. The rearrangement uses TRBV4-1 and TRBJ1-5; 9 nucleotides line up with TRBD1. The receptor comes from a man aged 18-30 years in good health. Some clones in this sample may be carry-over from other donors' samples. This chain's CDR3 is CASSQGLQGAWPQHF. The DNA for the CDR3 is TGCGCCAGCAGCCAAGGCCTACAGGGGGCATGGCCCCAGCATTTT.